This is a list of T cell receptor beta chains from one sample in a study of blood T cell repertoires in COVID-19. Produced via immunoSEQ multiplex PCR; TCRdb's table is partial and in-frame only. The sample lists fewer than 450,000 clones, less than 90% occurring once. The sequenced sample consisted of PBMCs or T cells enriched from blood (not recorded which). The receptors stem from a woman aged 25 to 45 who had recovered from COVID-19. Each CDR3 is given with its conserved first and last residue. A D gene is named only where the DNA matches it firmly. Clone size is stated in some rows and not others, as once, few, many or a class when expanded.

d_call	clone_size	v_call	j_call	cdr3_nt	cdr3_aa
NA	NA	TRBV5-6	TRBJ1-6	TGTGCCAGCAGCCGGGGTGGGTTCAGCTATAATTCACCCCTCCACTTT	CASSRGGFSYNSPLHF
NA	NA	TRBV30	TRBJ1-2	TGTGCCTGGAGTGTACGAGGTACCTATGGCTACACCTTC	CAWSVRGTYGYTF
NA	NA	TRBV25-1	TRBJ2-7	TGTGCCAGCAGTGTAGTGGGGCGTACCTACGAGCAGTACTTC	CASSVVGRTYEQYF
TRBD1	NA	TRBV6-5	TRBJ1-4	TGTGCCAGCAGTTCCCGGGACAGGGGTGAAAAACTGTTTTTT	CASSSRDRGEKLFF
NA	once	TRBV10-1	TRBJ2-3	TGCGCCAGCAGTGATCCCGGGTCGCCTAGCACAGATACGCAGTATTTT	CASSDPGSPSTDTQYF
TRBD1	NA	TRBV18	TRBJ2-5	TGTGCCAGCTCGCGCACGACAGGGGGAGTAGAGACCCAGTACTTC	CASSRTTGGVETQYF
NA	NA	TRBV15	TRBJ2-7	TGTGCCACCAGCAGAGATCGGTGGACTAACTACGAGCAGTACTTC	CATSRDRWTNYEQYF
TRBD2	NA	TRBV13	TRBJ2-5	TGTGCCAGCAGCCGGAAAACTAGCGGCCAAGAGACCCAGTACTTC	CASSRKTSGQETQYF
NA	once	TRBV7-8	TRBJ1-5	TGTGCCAGCAGCTTAGTTCGGTTCAGGGCCAATCAGCCCCAGCATTTT	CASSLVRFRANQPQHF
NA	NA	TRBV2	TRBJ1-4	TGTGCCAGCAGTGACCAGACTAATGAAAAACTGTTTTTT	CASSDQTNEKLFF
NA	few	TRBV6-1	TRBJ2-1	TGTGCCAGCAGTGGGTTGACAGCGAGCTCCTACAATGAGCAGTTCTTC	CASSGLTASSYNEQFF
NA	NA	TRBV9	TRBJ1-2	TGTGCCAGCCATCGAGCTAACTATGGCTACACCTTC	CASHRANYGYTF
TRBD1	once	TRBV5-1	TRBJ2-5	TGCGCCAGCAGCTTAATGGCAGGGGGTAAGGCAGAGACCCAGTACTTC	CASSLMAGGKAETQYF
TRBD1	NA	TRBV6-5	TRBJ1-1	TGTGCCAGCACTAGACAGGGTATGAACACTGAAGCTTTCTTT	CASTRQGMNTEAFF
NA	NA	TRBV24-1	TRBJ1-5	TGTGCCACCTCGGGAAATAGCAATCAGCCCCAGCATTTT	CATSGNSNQPQHF
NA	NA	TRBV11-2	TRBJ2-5	TGTGCCAGCAGCTCAGACCAAGAGACCCAGTACTTC	CASSSDQETQYF
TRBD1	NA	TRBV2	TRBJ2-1	TGTGCCACACGGACAGGCCTAGAGTTCTTC	CATRTGLEFF
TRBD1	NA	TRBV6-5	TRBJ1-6	TGTGCCAGCAGTTATCCGCCCCACCAGACAGGGCGACCCCTCCACTTT	CASSYPPHQTGRPLHF
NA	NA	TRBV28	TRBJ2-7	TGTGCCAGCAGTTCAAACAGGCTCTCAGGGGACGAGCAGTACTTC	CASSSNRLSGDEQYF
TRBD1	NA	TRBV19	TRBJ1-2	TGTGCCAGTAGTGAGGGACAGCACTATGGCTACACCTTC	CASSEGQHYGYTF
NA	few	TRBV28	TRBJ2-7	TGTGCCAGCAGTTTAGGAGGGACAGCCTACGAGCAGTACTTC	CASSLGGTAYEQYF
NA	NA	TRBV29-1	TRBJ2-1	TGCAGCGTTGAATTGGAGAGCTCCTACAATGAGCAGTTCTTC	CSVELESSYNEQFF
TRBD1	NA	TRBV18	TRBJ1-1	TGTGCCAGCTCACCGCCGACAGGGTGGGGCACTGAAGCTTTCTTT	CASSPPTGWGTEAFF
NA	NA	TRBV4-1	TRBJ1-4	TGCGCCAGCAGCCAAGATTGGGCAGGCCCACTGTTTTTT	CASSQDWAGPLFF
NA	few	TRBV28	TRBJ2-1	TGTGCCAGCAGCCAAATACAGGGCACTGAGCAGTTCTTC	CASSQIQGTEQFF
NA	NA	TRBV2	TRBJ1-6	TGTGCCAGCAGTCGACAGGATAATTCACCCCTCCACTTT	CASSRQDNSPLHF
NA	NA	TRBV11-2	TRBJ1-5	TGTGCCAGCAGCTTAGGTCGGGGGGGGAATCAGCCCCAGCATTTT	CASSLGRGGNQPQHF
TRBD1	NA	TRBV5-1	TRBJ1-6	TGCGCCAGCAGCTGGAAGACAGGGGATTATAATTCACCCCTCCACTTT	CASSWKTGDYNSPLHF
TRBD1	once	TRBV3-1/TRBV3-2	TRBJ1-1	TGTGCCAGCAGCCCGGGACAGGTGAACACTGAAGCTTTCTTT	CASSPGQVNTEAFF
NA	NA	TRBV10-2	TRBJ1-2	TGCGCCAGCACCCAGAGACGGGGAGACTATGGCTACACCTTC	CASTQRRGDYGYTF
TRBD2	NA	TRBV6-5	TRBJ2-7	TGTGCCAGCAGTCCCCTGCGGGGGGTAGGCGAGCAGTACTTC	CASSPLRGVGEQYF
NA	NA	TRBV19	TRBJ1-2	TGTGCCAGTCGACTAGACCTAAACTATGGCTACACCTTC	CASRLDLNYGYTF
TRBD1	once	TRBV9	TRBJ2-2	TGTGCCTCCCAAGACAGGGGTGGCACCGGGGAGCTGTTTTTT	CASQDRGGTGELFF
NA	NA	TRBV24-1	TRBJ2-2	TGTGCCACCAGTGGCCCTGGCCTAGAACAGAACACCGGGGAGCTGTTTTTT	CATSGPGLEQNTGELFF
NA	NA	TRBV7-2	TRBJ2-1	TGTGCCAGCAGCTTAGGGGCCCTTAAGAACAATGAGCAGTTCTTC	CASSLGALKNNEQFF
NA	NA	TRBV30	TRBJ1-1	TGTGCCCGATGGGACGGGAGCTTCGACACTGAAGCTTTCTTT	CARWDGSFDTEAFF
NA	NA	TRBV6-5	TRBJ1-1	TGTGCCAGCACCTCTAAACAGGGCTTTGACACTGAAGCTTTCTTT	CASTSKQGFDTEAFF
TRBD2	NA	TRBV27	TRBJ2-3	TGTGCCAGCAGTTTACTCGGGGGGATGTGGACAGATACGCAGTATTTT	CASSLLGGMWTDTQYF
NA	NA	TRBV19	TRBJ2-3	TGTGCCAGTAGCAAGCTCACCGGGACACCAGGCACAGATACGCAGTATTTT	CASSKLTGTPGTDTQYF
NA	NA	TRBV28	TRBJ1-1	TGTGCCAGCAGTCCCCCGGGGGGAACTGAAGCTTTCTTT	CASSPPGGTEAFF
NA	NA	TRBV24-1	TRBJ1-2	TGTGCCACCAGTGTCTTTAGGAGGTATGGCTACACCTTC	CATSVFRRYGYTF
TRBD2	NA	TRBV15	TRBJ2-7	TGTGCCACCAGCAGGACTAGCGGGGGGTTTTACGAGCAGTACTTC	CATSRTSGGFYEQYF
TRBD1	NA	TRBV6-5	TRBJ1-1	TGTGCCAGCAGTATACAGGGGGAAGGTACTGAAGCTTTCTTT	CASSIQGEGTEAFF
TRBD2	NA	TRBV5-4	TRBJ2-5	TGTGCCAGCAGCTTCAGCGGGAGCGGGGAGACCCAGTACTTC	CASSFSGSGETQYF
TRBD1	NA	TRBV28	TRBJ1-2	TGTGCCAGCAGACCTCAACAGGGGGCGAACTATGGCTACACCTTC	CASRPQQGANYGYTF
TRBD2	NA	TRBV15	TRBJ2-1	TGTGCCACCAGCGGTCGACTAGCGGGGGTTGAGCAGTTCTTC	CATSGRLAGVEQFF
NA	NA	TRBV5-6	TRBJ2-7	TGTGCCAGCAGCTCGCGACACGCCTACCCCCTCTACGAGCAGTACTTC	CASSSRHAYPLYEQYF
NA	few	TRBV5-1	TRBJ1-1	TGCGCCAGCAGTCAGACAGGACGGAACACTGAAGCTTTCTTT	CASSQTGRNTEAFF
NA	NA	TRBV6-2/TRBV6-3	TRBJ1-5	TGTGCCAGCAGCCAGGGGTATCAGCCCCAGCATTTT	CASSQGYQPQHF
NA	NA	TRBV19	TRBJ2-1	TGTGCCAGTAGCCTCGGGGGTTCCTACAATGAGCAGTTCTTC	CASSLGGSYNEQFF
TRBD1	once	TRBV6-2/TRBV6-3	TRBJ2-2	TGTGCCAGCAGTTTCCTGGGACAGGGGGTGCCCGGGGAGCTGTTTTTT	CASSFLGQGVPGELFF
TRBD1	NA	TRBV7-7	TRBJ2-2	TGTGCCAGCAGCCCCAGGGGGCCCAGCACCGGGGAGCTGTTTTTT	CASSPRGPSTGELFF
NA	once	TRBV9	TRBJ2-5	TGTGCCAGCAGCGACCCCGGGCGGGACAGCCAAGAGACCCAGTACTTC	CASSDPGRDSQETQYF
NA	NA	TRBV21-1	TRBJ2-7	TGTGCCAGCAGCACTACCCAATTCAGGGAATTCTACGAGCAGTACTTC	CASSTTQFREFYEQYF
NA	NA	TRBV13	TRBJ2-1	TGTGCCAGCAGCGACCGGGACTCCCGGGACCACAATGAGCAGTTCTTC	CASSDRDSRDHNEQFF